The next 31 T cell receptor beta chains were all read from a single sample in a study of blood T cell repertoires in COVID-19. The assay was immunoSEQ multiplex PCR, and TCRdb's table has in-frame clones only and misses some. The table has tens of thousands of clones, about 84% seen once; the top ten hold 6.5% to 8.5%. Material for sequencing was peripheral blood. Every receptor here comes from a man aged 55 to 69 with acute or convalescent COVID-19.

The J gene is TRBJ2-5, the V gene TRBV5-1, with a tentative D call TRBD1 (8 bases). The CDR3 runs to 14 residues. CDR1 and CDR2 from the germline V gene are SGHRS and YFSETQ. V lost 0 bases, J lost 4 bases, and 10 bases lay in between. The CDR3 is CASSLDRGGETQYF. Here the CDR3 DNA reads TGCGCCAGCAGCTTGGACAGGGGGGGAGAGACCCAGTACTTC.

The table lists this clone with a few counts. The CDR3 is CASSPRQVGDGTGELFF. In DNA form, the CDR3 reads TGTGCCAGCAGCCCACGACAGGTCGGGGACGGAACCGGGGAGCTGTTTTTT. This chain uses TRBV3-1 (or the pseudogene TRBV3-2) with TRBJ2-2, with D possibly matching TRBD1 (6 bases). This CDR3 has 17 residues. The V end lost 4 bases, the J end lost 5 bases, and 20 bases lay between the germline ends. Germline V gives CDR1 LGHDT, CDR2 YNNKEL (reference sequence).

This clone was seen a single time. The chain's CDR3 is CASSRDFYEQYF. In nucleotides, the CDR3 is TGCGCCAGTAGCCGGGACTTCTACGAGCAGTACTTC. The chain recombines TRBV5-1 with TRBJ2-7, with D possibly matching TRBD2 (6 bases). The CDR3 is made up of 12 amino acids. Germline CDR1 and CDR2: SGHRS and YFSETQ. Trimming shortened V by 8 bases and J by 3 bases, and 12 bases separated the two germline ends.

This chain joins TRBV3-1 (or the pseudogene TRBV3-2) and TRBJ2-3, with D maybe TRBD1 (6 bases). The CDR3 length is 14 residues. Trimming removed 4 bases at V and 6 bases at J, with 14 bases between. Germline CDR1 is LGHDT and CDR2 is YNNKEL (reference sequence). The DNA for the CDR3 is TGTGCCAGCAGCCGCACGTCAGGGGAGGATACGCAGTATTTT. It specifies CASSRTSGEDTQYF.

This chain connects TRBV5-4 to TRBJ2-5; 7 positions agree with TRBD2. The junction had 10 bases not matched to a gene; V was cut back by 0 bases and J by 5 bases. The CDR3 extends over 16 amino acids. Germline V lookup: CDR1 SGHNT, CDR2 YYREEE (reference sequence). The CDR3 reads CASSLAGQGGLETQYF. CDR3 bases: TGTGCCAGCAGCTTGGCCGGGCAGGGAGGGTTGGAGACCCAGTACTTC.

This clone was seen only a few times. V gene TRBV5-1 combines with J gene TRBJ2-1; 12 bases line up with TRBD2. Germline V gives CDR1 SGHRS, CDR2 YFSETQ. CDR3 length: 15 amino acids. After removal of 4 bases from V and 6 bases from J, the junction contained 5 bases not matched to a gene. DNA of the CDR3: TGCGCCAGCAGCCCTCTAGCGGGGGGGCCCAATGAGCAGTTCTTC. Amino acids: CASSPLAGGPNEQFF.

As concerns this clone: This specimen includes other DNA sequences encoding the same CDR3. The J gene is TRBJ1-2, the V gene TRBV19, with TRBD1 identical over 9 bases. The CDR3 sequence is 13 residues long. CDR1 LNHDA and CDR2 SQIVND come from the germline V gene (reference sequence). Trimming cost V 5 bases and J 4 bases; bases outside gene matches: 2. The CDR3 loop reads CASSPGQGYGYTF. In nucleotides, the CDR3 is TGTGCCAGTAGTCCGGGACAGGGCTATGGCTACACCTTC.

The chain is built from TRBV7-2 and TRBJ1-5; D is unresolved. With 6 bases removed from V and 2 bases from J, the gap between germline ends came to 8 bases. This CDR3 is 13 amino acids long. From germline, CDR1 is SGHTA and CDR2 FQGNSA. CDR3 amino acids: CASSKEGNQPQHF. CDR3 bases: TGTGCCAGCAGTAAGGAGGGCAATCAGCCCCAGCATTTT.

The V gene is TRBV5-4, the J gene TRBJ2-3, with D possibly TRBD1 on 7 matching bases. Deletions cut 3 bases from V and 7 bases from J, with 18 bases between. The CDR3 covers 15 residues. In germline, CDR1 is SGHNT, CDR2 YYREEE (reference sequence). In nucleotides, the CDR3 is TGTGCCAGCAGCTCTCGCAGGGGGGAGAGGAATACGCAGTATTTT. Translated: CASSSRRGERNTQYF. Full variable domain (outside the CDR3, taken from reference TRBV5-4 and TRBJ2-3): ETGVTQSPTHLIKTRGQQVTLRCSSQSGHNTVSWYQQALGQGPQFIFQYYREEENGRGNFPPRFSGLQFPNYSSELNVNALELDDSALYLCASSSRRGERNTQYFGPGTRLTVL.

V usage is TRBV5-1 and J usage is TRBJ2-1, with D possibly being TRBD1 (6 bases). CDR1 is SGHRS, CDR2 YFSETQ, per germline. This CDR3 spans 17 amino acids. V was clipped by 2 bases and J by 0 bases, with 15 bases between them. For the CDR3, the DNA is TGCGCCAGCAGCTTACGCCCGGACAGTAGCTCCTACAATGAGCAGTTCTTC. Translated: CASSLRPDSSSYNEQFF.

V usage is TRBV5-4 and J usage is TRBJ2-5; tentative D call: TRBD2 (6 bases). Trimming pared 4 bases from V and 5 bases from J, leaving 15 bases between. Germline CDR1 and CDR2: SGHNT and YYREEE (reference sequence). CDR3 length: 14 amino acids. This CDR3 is CASSPGTPRETQYF. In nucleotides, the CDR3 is TGTGCCAGCAGCCCCGGGACTCCGCGGGAGACCCAGTACTTC.

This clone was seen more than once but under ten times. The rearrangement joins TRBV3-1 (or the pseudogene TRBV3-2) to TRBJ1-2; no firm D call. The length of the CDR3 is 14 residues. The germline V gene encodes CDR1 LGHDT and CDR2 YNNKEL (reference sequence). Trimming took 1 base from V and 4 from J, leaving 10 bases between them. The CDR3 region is CASSQGLQSYGYTF. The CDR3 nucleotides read TGTGCCAGCAGCCAAGGACTGCAGAGCTATGGCTACACCTTC.

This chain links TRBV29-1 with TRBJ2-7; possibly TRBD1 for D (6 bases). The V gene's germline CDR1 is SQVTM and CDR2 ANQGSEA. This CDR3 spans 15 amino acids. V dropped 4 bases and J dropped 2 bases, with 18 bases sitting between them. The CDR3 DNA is TGCAGCGTTGGGACGAAGTGGGGGCCAACCTACGAGCAGTACTTC. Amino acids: CSVGTKWGPTYEQYF.

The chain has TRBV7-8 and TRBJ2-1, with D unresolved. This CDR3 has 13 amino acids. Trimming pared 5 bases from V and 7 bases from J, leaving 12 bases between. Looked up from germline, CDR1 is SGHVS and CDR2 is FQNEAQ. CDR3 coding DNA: TGTGCCAGCAGCCTAAACAGAGTAAATGAGCAGTTCTTC. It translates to CASSLNRVNEQFF. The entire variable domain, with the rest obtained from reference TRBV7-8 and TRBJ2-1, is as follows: GAGVSQSPRYKVAKRGQDVALRCDPISGHVSLFWYQQALGQGPEFLTYFQNEAQLDKSGLPSDRFFAERPEGSVSTLKIQRTQQEDSAVYLCASSLNRVNEQFFGPGTRLTVL.

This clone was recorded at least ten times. The chain's CDR3 is CASSVIGGAYNEQFF. CDR3 nucleotides: TGTGCCAGCAGCGTAATCGGGGGGGCCTACAATGAGCAGTTCTTC. This rearrangement joins TRBV9 to TRBJ2-1; 8 bases are a match to TRBD2. Germline lookup yields CDR1 SGDLS and CDR2 YYNGEE. The CDR3 contains 15 residues. The V and J ends lost 1 base and 2 bases, in that order; junction bases with no gene match: 2.

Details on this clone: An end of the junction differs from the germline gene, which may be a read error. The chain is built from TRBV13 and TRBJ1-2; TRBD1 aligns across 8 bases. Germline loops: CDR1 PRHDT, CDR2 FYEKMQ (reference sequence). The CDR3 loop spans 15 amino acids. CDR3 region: CASTLNPRGQYGYTF. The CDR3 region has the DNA TGTGCCAGCACCTTAAATCCCAGGGGGCAATACGGCTACACCTTC.

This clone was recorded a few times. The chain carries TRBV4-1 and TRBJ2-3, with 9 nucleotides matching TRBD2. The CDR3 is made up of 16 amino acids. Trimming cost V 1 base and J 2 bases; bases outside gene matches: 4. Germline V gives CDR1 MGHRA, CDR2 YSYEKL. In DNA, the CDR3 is TGCGCCAGCAGCCAAGGTTTAGCGGGGGCCACAGATACGCAGTATTTT. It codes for CASSQGLAGATDTQYF.

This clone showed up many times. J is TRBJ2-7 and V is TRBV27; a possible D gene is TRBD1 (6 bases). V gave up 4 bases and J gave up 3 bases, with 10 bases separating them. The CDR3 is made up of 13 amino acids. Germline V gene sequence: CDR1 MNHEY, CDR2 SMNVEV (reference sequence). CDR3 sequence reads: CASSSPGVYEQYF. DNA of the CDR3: TGTGCCAGCAGTTCGCCAGGGGTCTACGAGCAGTACTTC.

CDR3 DNA: TGTGCCAGCAGCTTAGTGGGCAGGGGCCGCTCTGGAAACACCATATATTTT. Protein sequence: CASSLVGRGRSGNTIYF. The chain joins TRBV7-9 to TRBJ1-3, with D tentatively TRBD1 (6 bases). CDR1 and CDR2 (germline): SEHNR, FQNEAQ (reference sequence). CDR3 length: 17 amino acids. V was cut by 1 base and J by 0 bases, with 13 bases left in between.

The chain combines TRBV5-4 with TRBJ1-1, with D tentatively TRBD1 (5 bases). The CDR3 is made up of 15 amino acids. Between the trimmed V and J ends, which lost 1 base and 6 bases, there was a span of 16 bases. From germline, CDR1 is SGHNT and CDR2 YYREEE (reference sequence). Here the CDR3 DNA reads TGTGCCAGCAGCTTGAGGGGCAGGATTCATGCTGAAGCTTTCTTT. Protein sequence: CASSLRGRIHAEAFF.

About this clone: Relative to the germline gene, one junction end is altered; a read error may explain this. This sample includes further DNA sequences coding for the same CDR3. The CDR3 sequence: CATSRQGGANVLTF. In DNA, the CDR3 is TGTGCCACCAGCAGACAGGGTGGGGCCAACGTCCTAACTTTC. This chain connects TRBV15 to TRBJ2-6; possibly TRBD1 for D (5 bases). This CDR3 comprises 14 residues. CDR1 and CDR2 (germline): LNHNV, YYDKDF (reference sequence).

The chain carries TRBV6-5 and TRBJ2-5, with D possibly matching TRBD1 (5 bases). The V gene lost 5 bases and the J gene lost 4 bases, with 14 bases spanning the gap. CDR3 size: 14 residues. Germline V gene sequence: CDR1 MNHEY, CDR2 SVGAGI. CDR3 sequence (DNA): TGTGCCAGCAGTCCAAGACAGCCAGGAGAGACCCAGTACTTC. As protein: CASSPRQPGETQYF.

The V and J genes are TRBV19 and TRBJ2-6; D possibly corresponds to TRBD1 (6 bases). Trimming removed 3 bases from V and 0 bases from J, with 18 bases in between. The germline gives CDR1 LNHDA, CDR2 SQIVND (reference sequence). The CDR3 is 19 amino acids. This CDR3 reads CASSMREQGWGSGANVLTF. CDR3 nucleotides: TGTGCCAGTAGTATGAGGGAACAGGGTTGGGGCTCTGGGGCCAACGTCCTGACTTTC.

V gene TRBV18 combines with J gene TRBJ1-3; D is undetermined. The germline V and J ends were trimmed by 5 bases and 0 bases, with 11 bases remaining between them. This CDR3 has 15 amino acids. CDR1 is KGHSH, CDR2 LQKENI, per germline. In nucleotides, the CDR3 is TGTGCCAGCTCAACCGCGGTCAGCTCTGGAAACACCATATATTTT. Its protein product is CASSTAVSSGNTIYF.

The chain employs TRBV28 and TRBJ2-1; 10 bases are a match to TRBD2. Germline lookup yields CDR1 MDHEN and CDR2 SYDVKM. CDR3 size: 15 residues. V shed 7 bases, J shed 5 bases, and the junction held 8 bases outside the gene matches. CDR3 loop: CASTGLAVVDNEQFF. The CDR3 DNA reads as TGTGCCAGCACCGGACTAGCGGTAGTCGACAATGAGCAGTTCTTC.

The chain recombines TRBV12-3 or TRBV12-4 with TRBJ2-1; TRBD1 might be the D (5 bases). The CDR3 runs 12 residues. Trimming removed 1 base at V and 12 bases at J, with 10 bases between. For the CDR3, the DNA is TGTGCCAGCAGTTTAGTCTCTACAGGGCAGTTCTTC. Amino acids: CASSLVSTGQFF.

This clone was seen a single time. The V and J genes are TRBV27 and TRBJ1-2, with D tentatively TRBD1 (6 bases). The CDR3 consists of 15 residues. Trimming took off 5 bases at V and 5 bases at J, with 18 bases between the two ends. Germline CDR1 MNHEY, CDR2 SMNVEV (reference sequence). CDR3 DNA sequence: TGTGCCAGCAGTCCCCAAGGCCAGAGGGGGTATGGCTACACCTTC. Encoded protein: CASSPQGQRGYGYTF.

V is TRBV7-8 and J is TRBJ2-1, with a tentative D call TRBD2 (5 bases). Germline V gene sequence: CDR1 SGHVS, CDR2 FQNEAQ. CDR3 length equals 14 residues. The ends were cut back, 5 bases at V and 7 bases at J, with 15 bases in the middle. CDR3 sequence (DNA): TGTGCCAGCAGCCCGGACCTAGCCAGTAATGAGCAGTTCTTC. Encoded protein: CASSPDLASNEQFF.

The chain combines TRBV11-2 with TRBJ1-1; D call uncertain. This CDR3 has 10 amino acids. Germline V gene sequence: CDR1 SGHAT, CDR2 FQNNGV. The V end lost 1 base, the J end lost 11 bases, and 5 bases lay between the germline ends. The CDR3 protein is CASSLGEAFF. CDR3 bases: TGTGCCAGCAGCTTAGGTGAGGCTTTCTTT.

The CDR3 region is CASSYERNYGYTF. The CDR3 DNA is TGTGCCAGCAGTTACGAGAGGAACTATGGCTACACCTTC. V is TRBV6-5 and J is TRBJ1-2, with no clear D. Trimming removed 2 bases from V and 2 bases from J, with 6 bases in between. The germline V gene encodes CDR1 MNHEY and CDR2 SVGAGI. The CDR3 is made up of 13 amino acids.

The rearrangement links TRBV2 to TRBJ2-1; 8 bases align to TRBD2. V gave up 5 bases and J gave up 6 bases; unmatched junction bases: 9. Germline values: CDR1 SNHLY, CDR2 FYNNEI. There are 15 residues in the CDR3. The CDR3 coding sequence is TGTGCCAGCAGTCCACGGGGGGGCCTTTTCAATGAGCAGTTCTTC. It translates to CASSPRGGLFNEQFF.